This T cell receptor (beta chain) comes out of a study of CD8 T cells in Susac syndrome. About this clonotype itself: Its antigen is currently unknown. Sequence at one end of the junction differs from germline and may be a read error.

Random hexamers primed reverse transcription of about 0.45 to 1 ug RNA. Amplification of TCR beta CDR3 across 54 Vbeta and 13 Jbeta was performed with immunoSEQ multiplex PCR. TCRdb re-analysed the immunoSEQ multiplex PCR reads in MiXCR, keeping a single row per CDR3 protein. The sample yields roughly 150,000 distinct CDR3 sequences, 92% seen once. CDR1 and CDR2 (germline): DFQATT, SNEGSKA (reference sequence). This CDR3 has 17 amino acids. Points from the study as a whole: Only a relatively small number of individuals were included in the TCR sequencing and HLA analysis.

This chain uses TRBV20-1 with TRBJ2-1; TRBD2 agrees at 16 bases. The TCR sequence derives from a human donor in good health. The sample comprised CD4+ T cells from PBMCs. The CDR3 coding sequence is TGCAGTGCCAGAGGGACTAGCGGGGGGGGGACCTACAATGAGCAGTTCTTC. It yields the protein CSARGTSGGGTYNEQFF.